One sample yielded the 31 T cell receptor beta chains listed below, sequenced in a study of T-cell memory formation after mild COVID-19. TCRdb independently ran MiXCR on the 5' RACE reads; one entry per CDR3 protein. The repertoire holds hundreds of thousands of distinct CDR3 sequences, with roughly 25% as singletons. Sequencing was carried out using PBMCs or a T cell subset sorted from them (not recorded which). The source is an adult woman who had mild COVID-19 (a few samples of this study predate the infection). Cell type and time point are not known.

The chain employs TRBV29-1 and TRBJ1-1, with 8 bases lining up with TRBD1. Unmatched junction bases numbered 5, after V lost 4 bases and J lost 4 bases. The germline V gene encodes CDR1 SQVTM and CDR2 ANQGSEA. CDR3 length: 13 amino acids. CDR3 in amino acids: CSVGGQGGTEAFF. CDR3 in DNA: TGCAGCGTTGGTGGACAGGGCGGCACTGAAGCTTTCTTT.

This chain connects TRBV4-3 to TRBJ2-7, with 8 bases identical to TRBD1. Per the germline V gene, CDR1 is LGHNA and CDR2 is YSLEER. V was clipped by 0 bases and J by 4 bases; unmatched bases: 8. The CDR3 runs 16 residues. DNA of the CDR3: TGCGCCAGCAGCCAAGATCTGCAGGGGGCATCTTACGAGCAGTACTTC. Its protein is CASSQDLQGASYEQYF.

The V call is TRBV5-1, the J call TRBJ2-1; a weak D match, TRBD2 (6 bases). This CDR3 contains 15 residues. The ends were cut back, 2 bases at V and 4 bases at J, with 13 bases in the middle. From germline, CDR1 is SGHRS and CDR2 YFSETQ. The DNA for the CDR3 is TGCGCCAGCAGCTTTGGCGGGGACTTTTACAATGAGCAGTTCTTC. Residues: CASSFGGDFYNEQFF.

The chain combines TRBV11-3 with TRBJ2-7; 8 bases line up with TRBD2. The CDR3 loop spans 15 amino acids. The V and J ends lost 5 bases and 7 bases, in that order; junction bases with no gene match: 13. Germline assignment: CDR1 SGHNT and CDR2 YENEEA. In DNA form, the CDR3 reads TGTGCCAGCAGCCAAACCAGCGGGAGATGGTGGGAGCAGTACTTC. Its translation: CASSQTSGRWWEQYF.

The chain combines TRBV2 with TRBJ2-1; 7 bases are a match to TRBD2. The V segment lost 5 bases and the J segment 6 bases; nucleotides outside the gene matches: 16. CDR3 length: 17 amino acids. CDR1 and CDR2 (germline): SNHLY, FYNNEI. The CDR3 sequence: CASSRHPGTTATNEQFF. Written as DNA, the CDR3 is TGTGCCAGCAGTAGACACCCCGGGACTACCGCTACCAATGAGCAGTTCTTC.

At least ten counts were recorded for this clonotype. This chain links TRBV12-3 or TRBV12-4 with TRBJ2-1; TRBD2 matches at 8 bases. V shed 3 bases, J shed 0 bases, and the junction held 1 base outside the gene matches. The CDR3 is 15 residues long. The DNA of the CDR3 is TGTGCCAGCAGTTTTGCGGGGGGCTCCTACAATGAGCAGTTCTTC. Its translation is CASSFAGGSYNEQFF.

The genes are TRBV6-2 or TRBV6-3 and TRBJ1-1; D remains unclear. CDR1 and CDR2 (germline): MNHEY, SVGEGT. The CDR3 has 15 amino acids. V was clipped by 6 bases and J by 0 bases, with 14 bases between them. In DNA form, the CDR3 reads TGTGCCAGCAGACCGACTGGTGGGATGAACACTGAAGCTTTCTTT. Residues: CASRPTGGMNTEAFF.

The CDR3 sequence is CASSQDRVALSGNTIYF. The CDR3 DNA is TGCGCCAGCAGCCAAGATCGGGTGGCCCTCTCTGGAAACACCATATATTTT. The chain couples TRBV4-3 to TRBJ1-3; no clear D gene. Germline CDR1 reads LGHNA; CDR2 reads YSLEER. The CDR3 sequence is 17 residues long. V was pared by 0 bases and J by 0 bases, with 12 bases between.

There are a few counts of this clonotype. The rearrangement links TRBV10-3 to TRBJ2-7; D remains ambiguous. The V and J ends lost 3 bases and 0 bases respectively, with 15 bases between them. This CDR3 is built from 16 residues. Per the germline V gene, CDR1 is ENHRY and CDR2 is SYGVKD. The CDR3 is CAISDPLARSSYEQYF. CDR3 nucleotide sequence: TGTGCCATCAGTGACCCCCTGGCTAGGAGCTCCTACGAGCAGTACTTC.

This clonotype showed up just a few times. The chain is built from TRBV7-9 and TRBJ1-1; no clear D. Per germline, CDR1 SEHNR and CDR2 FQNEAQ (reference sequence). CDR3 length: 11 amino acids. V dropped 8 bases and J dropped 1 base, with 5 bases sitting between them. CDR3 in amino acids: CASVENTEAFF. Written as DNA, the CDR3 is TGTGCCAGCGTGGAGAACACTGAAGCTTTCTTT.

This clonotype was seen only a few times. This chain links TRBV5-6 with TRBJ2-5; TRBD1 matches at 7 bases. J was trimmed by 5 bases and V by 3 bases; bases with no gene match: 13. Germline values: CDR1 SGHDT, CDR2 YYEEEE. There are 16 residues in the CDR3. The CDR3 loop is CASSYSTTGQRETQYF. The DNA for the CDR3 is TGTGCCAGCAGCTACTCAACGACAGGGCAGAGGGAGACCCAGTACTTC.

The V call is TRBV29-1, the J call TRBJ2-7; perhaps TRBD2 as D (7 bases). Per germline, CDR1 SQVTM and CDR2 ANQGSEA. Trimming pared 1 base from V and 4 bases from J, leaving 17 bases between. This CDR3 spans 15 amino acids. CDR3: CSVEAKGRGAYEQYF. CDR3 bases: TGCAGCGTTGAAGCGAAGGGGAGGGGGGCGTACGAGCAGTACTTC.

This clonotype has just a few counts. This CDR3 reads CASSLKRGNNEQFF. In DNA, the CDR3 is TGTGCCAGCAGCTTGAAGAGGGGAAACAATGAGCAGTTCTTC. The chain couples TRBV5-4 to TRBJ2-1; D assignment may be TRBD1 or TRBD2 (5 bases each). The V end lost 1 base, the J end lost 5 bases, and 10 bases lay between the germline ends. This CDR3 spans 14 amino acids. CDR1 and CDR2 from the germline V gene are SGHNT and YYREEE (reference sequence).

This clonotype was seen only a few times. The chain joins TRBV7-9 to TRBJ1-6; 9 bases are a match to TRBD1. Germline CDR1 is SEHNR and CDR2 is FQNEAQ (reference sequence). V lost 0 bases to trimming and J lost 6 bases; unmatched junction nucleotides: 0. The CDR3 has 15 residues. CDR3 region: CASSLAGQGNSPLHF. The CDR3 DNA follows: TGTGCCAGCAGCTTAGCGGGACAGGGTAATTCACCCCTCCACTTT.

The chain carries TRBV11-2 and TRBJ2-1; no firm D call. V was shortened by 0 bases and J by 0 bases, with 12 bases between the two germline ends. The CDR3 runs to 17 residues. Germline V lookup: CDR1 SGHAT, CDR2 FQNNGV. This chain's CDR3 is CASSLDTIEASYNEQFF. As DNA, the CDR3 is TGTGCCAGCAGCTTAGATACGATTGAGGCCTCCTACAATGAGCAGTTCTTC.

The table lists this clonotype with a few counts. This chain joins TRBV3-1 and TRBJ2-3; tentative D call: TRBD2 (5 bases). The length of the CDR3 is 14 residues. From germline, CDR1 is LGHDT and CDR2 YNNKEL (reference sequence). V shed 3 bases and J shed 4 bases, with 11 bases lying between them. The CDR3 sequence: CASSQLGNADTQYF. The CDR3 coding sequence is TGTGCCAGCAGCCAGCTCGGGAACGCAGATACGCAGTATTTT.

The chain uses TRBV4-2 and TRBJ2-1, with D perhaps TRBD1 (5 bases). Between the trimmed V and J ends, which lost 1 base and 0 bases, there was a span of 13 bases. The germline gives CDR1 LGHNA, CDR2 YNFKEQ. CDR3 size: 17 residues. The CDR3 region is CASSQAEDSSSYNEQFF. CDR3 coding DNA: TGTGCCAGCAGCCAAGCCGAAGACAGCAGCTCCTACAATGAGCAGTTCTTC.

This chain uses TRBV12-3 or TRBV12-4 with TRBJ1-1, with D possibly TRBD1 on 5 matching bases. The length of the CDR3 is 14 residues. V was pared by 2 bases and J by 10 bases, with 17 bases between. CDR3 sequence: CASSLWDRGAGAFF. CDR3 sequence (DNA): TGTGCCAGCAGTTTATGGGATAGGGGTGCTGGAGCTTTCTTT.

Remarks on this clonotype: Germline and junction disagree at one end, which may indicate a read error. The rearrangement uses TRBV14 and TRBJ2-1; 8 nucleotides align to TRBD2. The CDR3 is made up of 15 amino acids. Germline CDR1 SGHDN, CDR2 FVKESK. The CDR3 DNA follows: TGTGCCAGCAGCCGGCGGGAGGTCTCCCACAATGAGCAGTTCTTC. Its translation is CASSRREVSHNEQFF.

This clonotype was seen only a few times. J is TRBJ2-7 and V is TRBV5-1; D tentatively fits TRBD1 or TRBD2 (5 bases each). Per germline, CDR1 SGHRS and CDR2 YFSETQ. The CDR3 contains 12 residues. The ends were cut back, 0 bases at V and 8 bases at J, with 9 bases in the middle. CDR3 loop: CASSLGDQKQYF. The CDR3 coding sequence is TGCGCCAGCAGCTTGGGGGACCAGAAGCAGTACTTC.

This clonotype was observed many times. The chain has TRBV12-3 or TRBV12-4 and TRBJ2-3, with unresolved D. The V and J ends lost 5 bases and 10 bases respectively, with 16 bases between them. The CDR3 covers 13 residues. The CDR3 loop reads CASSPQERGAQYF. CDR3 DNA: TGTGCCAGCAGTCCGCAGGAGCGAGGTGCGCAGTATTTT.

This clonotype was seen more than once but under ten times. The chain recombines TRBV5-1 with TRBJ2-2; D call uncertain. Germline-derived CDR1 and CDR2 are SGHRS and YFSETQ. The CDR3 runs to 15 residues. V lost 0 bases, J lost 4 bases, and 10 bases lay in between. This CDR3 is CASSLAVYGTGELFF. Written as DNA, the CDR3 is TGCGCCAGCAGCTTGGCAGTTTACGGCACCGGGGAGCTGTTTTTT.

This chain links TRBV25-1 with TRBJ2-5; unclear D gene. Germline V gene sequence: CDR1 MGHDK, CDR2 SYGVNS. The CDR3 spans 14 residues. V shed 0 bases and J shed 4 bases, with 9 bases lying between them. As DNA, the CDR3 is TGTGCCAGCAGTGAATATACTCACACAGAGACCCAGTACTTC. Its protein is CASSEYTHTETQYF.

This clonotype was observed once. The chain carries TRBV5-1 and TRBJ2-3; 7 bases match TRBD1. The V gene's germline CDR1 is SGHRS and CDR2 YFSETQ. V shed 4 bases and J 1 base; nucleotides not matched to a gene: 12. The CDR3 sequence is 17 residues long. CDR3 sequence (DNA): TGCGCCAGCAGCCCCCTCTCGGGACAGATACGCACAGATACGCAGTATTTT. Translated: CASSPLSGQIRTDTQYF. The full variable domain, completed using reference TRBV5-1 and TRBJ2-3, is KAGVTQTPRYLIKTRGQQVTLSCSPISGHRSVSWYQQTPGQGLQFLFEYFSETQRNKGNFPGRFSGRQFSNSRSEMNVSTLELGDSALYLCASSPLSGQIRTDTQYFGPGTRLTVL.

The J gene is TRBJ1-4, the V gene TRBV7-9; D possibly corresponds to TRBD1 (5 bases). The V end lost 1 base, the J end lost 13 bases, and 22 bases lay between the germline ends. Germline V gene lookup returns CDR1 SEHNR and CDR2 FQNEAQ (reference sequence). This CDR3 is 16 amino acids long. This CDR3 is CASSLGAGDGPVGLFF. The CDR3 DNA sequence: TGTGCCAGCAGCTTAGGGGCCGGGGACGGACCGGTGGGACTGTTTTTT.

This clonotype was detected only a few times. The CDR3 DNA sequence: TGTGCCTGGAGCCGCCTAGCGTCCGGCACAGATACGCAGTATTTT. It codes for CAWSRLASGTDTQYF. The J gene is TRBJ2-3, the V gene TRBV30; D is possibly TRBD2 (6 bases). Germline assignment: CDR1 GTSNPN and CDR2 SVGIG (reference sequence). Trimming shortened V by 3 bases and J by 1 base, and 14 bases separated the two germline ends. The CDR3 consists of 15 residues.

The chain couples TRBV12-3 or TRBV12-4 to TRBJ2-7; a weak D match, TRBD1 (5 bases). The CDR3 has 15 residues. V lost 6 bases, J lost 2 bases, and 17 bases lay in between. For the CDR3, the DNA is TGTGCCAGCAGCCAGGGCAGGGTGTGGGCCTACGAGCAGTACTTC. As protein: CASSQGRVWAYEQYF.

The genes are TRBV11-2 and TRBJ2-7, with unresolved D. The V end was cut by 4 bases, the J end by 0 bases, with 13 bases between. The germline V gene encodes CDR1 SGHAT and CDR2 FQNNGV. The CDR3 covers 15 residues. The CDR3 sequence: CASSSMRLDSYEQYF. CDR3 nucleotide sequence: TGTGCCAGCAGCTCCATGCGGCTTGACTCCTACGAGCAGTACTTC.

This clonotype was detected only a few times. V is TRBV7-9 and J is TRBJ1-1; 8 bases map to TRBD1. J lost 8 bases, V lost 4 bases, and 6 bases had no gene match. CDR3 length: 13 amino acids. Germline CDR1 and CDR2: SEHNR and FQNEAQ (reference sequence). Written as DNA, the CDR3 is TGTGCCAGCAGCTCAAGGACAGGGAGGGAAGCTTTCTTT. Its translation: CASSSRTGREAFF.

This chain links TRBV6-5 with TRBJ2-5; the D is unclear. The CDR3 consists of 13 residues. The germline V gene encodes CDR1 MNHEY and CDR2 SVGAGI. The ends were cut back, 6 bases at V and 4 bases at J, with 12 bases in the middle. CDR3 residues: CASSYQWGETQYF. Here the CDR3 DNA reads TGTGCCAGCAGCTACCAGTGGGGAGAGACCCAGTACTTC.

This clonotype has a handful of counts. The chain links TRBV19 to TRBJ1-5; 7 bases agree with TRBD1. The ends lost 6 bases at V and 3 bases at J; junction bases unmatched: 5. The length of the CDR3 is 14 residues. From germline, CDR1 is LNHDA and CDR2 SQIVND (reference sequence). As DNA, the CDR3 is TGTGCCAGTAGACCGGGACAGATCAATCAGCCCCAGCATTTT. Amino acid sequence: CASRPGQINQPQHF. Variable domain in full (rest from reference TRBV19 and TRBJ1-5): DGGITQSPKYLFRKEGQNVTLSCEQNLNHDAMYWYRQDPGQGLRLIYYSQIVNDFQKGDIAEGYSVSREKKESFPLTVTSAQKNPTAFYLCASRPGQINQPQHFGDGTRLSIL.